This T cell receptor (beta chain) was sequenced during a study of T cells after yellow fever vaccination. TCRdb used MiXCR to reprocess the 5' RACE reads, holding one entry per CDR3 protein. The data show 360,000 or so distinct CDR3 sequences, under 14% seen once. CDR1 is DFQATT and CDR2 is SNEGSKA in the germline V gene (reference sequence). CDR3 length: 14 residues. Trimming cost V 3 bases and J 4 bases, with 13 bases left between them. Sequencing used PBMCs, obtained on the day of the first yellow fever vaccination. The clonotype comes from a man aged 18 to 30 who received the YFV17D yellow fever vaccine. This sequence joins TRBV20-1 and TRBJ1-3, with D unresolved. The CDR3 loop reads CSASPSREGNTIYF. The CDR3 DNA follows: TGCAGTGCTAGCCCCTCGCGGGAAGGAAACACCATATATTTT.